Following are 13 T cell receptor beta chains from one sample sequenced in a study of T cell responses to AZD1222 COVID-19 vaccine (dated by TCRdb to the early 2020s). The sample's time point label, in plain terms: baseline before first vaccination. To prepare the library, the immunoSEQ multiplex PCR assay was applied. TCRdb took this table from immuneACCESS and kept in-frame rearrangements with V and J called. Such tables lack part of the clones; where checked against another copy, unresolved V genes explain under half of the gap, and the rest is unexplained. The sample yields about 140,000 clones; roughly 90% were counted once. Just under 3% of the sample comes from the top ten. The sequencing here drew on peripheral blood, taken on day 0 of AZD1222 vaccination. The receptors here all came from an adult in good health.

The chain carries TRBV6-1 and TRBJ2-7, with D possibly matching TRBD1 (6 bases). This CDR3 comprises 14 residues. Trimming took off 3 bases at V and 4 bases at J, with 13 bases between the two ends. Germline V gives CDR1 MNHNS, CDR2 SASEGT. This CDR3 reads CASSDLDRWYEQYF. The CDR3 DNA is TGTGCCAGCAGTGATCTCGACAGGTGGTACGAGCAGTACTTC.

This chain links TRBV19 with TRBJ2-4; D is unresolved. Germline CDR1 reads LNHDA; CDR2 reads SQIVND (reference sequence). Trimming pared 2 bases from V and 0 bases from J, leaving 23 bases between. This CDR3 contains 20 residues. CDR3 bases: TGTGCCAGTAGTATAACGGGCGGAAAAGCAGCCCCACTAGCCAAAAACATTCAGTACTTC. Protein product: CASSITGGKAAPLAKNIQYF.

V is TRBV6-2 or TRBV6-3 and J is TRBJ1-2, with TRBD1 identical over 9 bases. The CDR3 totals 16 residues. In germline, CDR1 is MNHEY, CDR2 SVGEGT. Losses at the gene ends were 5 bases for V and 0 bases for J; bases not matched to a gene: 7. The CDR3 DNA is TGTGCCAGCAGTACGGACAGGGGACGAGCTAACTATGGCTACACCTTC. This translates into CASSTDRGRANYGYTF.

This chain connects TRBV11-2 to TRBJ1-1; D possibly corresponds to TRBD1 (6 bases). This CDR3 contains 11 residues. Germline V gives CDR1 SGHAT, CDR2 FQNNGV. The V and J ends lost 5 bases and 8 bases respectively, with 9 bases between them. The CDR3 DNA reads as TGTGCCAGCAGCGCGGGGACAGAAGCTTTCTTT. Translating it yields CASSAGTEAFF.

The chain combines TRBV7-9 with TRBJ2-1; no definite D call. The length of the CDR3 is 14 residues. Germline V CDR1 and CDR2: SEHNR, FQNEAQ (reference sequence). V was cut by 0 bases and J by 7 bases, with 10 bases left in between. The DNA of the CDR3 is TGTGCCAGCAGCTTAGCGAACCTGGGGAATGAGCAGTTCTTC. Residues: CASSLANLGNEQFF.

The V and J genes are TRBV5-1 and TRBJ2-3; 8 nucleotides align to TRBD2. The CDR3 sequence is 15 residues long. Trimming cost V 0 bases and J 1 base; bases outside gene matches: 1. Germline assignment: CDR1 SGHRS and CDR2 YFSETQ. CDR3 bases: TGCGCCAGCAGCTTGGGTAGCGGGGGCACAGATACGCAGTATTTT. It codes for CASSLGSGGTDTQYF.

This chain uses TRBV28 with TRBJ2-2; the match to TRBD2 covers 13 bases. Germline V gene sequence: CDR1 MDHEN, CDR2 SYDVKM. CDR3 length: 17 amino acids. V dropped 6 bases and J dropped 4; count of bases not matched to a gene: 8. CDR3 loop: CASRTIGLAGVTGELFF. CDR3 DNA sequence: TGTGCCAGCAGGACTATAGGACTAGCGGGAGTCACCGGGGAGCTGTTTTTT.

The gene calls are TRBV6-2 or TRBV6-3 and TRBJ1-1, with D possibly matching TRBD1 (6 bases). With 0 bases removed from V and 1 base from J, the gap between germline ends came to 18 bases. This CDR3 has 18 amino acids. Germline-derived CDR1 and CDR2 are MNHEY and SVGEGT. The CDR3 region is CASSYSAARGGRNTEAFF. In nucleotides, the CDR3 is TGTGCCAGCAGTTACTCCGCTGCGAGAGGGGGGAGGAACACTGAAGCTTTCTTT.

This chain connects TRBV6-1 to TRBJ1-2; D is ambiguous. Trimming cost V 2 bases and J 4 bases, with 5 bases left between them. Germline CDR1 reads MNHNS; CDR2 reads SASEGT. The CDR3 is made up of 12 amino acids. DNA for the CDR3: TGTGCCAGCAGTGAATGGCTCTATGGCTACACCTTC. Amino acid sequence: CASSEWLYGYTF.

This rearrangement joins TRBV3-1 (or the pseudogene TRBV3-2) to TRBJ1-3; D is unclear. CDR3 length: 13 residues. CDR1 LGHDT and CDR2 YNNKEL come from the germline V gene (reference sequence). The V end was cut by 1 base, the J end by 3 bases, with 4 bases between. The CDR3 reads CASSQGRGNTIYF. CDR3 DNA sequence: TGTGCCAGCAGCCAAGGGCGTGGAAACACCATATATTTT.

The chain has TRBV15 and TRBJ2-5, with a weak D call TRBD2 (6 bases). The CDR3 length is 15 residues. The V and J ends lost 3 bases and 5 bases respectively, with 16 bases between them. Germline V gene data show CDR1 as LNHNV and CDR2 as YYDKDF (reference sequence). CDR3 nucleotide sequence: TGTGCCACCAGCAGCTCTCCCTCCGGGGGTGAGACCCAGTACTTC. The encoded protein is CATSSSPSGGETQYF.

The chain employs TRBV30 and TRBJ1-2, with a weak D call TRBD1 (5 bases). Per germline, CDR1 GTSNPN and CDR2 SVGIG (reference sequence). Trimming took 2 bases from V and 3 from J, leaving 13 bases between them. The CDR3 loop spans 14 amino acids. The CDR3 protein is CAWSLGPRDYGYTF. CDR3 nucleotide sequence: TGTGCCTGGAGTCTGGGGCCCAGGGACTATGGCTACACCTTC.

The V call is TRBV13, the J call TRBJ1-1; D remains ambiguous. CDR1 and CDR2 (germline): PRHDT, FYEKMQ (reference sequence). CDR3 length: 12 amino acids. The ends were cut back, 1 base at V and 7 bases at J, with 7 bases in the middle. The CDR3 nucleotides read TGTGCCAGCAGCTTAGTAGGGAGTGAAGCTTTCTTT. Protein sequence: CASSLVGSEAFF.